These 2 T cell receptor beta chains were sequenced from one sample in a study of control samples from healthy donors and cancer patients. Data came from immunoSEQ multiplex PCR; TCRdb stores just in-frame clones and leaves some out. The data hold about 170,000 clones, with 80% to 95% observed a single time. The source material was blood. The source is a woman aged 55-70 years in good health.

DNA for the CDR3: TGTGCCACCCGTGGACAGACGGACTATGGCTACACCTTC. Its translation: CATRGQTDYGYTF. The chain uses TRBV6-5 and TRBJ1-2; tentative D call: TRBD1 (6 bases). The length of the CDR3 is 13 residues. Trimming took off 10 bases at V and 3 bases at J, with 15 bases between the two ends. The germline gives CDR1 MNHEY, CDR2 SVGAGI.

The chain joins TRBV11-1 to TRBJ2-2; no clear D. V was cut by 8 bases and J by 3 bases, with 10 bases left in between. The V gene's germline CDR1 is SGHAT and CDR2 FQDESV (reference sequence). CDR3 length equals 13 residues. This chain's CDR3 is CASRQRDTGELFF. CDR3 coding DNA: TGTGCCAGCCGGCAAAGGGACACCGGGGAGCTGTTTTTT.